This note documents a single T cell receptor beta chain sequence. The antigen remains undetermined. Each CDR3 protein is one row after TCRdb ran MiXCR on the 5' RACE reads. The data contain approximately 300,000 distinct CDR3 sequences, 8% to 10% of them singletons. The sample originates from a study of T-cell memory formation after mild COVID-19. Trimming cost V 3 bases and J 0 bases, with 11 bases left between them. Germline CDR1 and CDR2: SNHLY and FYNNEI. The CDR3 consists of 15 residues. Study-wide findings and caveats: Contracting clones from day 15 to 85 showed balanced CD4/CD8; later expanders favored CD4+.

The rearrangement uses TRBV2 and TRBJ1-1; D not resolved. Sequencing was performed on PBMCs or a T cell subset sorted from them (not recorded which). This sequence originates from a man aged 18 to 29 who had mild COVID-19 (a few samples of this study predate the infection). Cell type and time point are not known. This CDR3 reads CASSEIGVLNTEAFF. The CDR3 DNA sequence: TGTGCCAGCAGTGAGATTGGGGTACTGAACACTGAAGCTTTCTTT.